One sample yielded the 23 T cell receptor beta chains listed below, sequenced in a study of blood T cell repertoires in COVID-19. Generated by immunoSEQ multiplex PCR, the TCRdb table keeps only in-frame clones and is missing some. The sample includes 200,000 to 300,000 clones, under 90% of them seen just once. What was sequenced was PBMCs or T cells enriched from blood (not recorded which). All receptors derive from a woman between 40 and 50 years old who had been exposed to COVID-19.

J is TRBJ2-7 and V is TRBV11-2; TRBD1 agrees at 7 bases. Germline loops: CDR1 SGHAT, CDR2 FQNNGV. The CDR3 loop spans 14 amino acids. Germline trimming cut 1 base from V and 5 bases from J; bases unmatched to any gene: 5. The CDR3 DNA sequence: TGTGCCAGCAGCTTAGGACAGGGACCTAACGAGCAGTACTTC. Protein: CASSLGQGPNEQYF.

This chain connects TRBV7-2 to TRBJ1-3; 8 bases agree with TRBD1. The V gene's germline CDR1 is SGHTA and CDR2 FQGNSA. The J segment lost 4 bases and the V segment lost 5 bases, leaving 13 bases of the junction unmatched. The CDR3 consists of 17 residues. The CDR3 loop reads CASSVNPNQGAGNTIYF. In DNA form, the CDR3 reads TGTGCCAGCAGCGTCAACCCCAACCAGGGGGCGGGAAACACCATATATTTT.

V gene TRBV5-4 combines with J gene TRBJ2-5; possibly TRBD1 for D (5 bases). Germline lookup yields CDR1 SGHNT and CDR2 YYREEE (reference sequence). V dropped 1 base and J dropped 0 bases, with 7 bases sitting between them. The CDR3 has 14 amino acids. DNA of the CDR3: TGTGCCAGCAGCTTGAGACAGTACCAAGAGACCCAGTACTTC. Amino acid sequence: CASSLRQYQETQYF.

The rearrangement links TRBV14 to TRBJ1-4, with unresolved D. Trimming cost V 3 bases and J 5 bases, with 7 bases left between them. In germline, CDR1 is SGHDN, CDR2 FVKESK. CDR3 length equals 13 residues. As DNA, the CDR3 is TGTGCCAGCAGCCAGAAGCCAAATGAAAAACTGTTTTTT. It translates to CASSQKPNEKLFF.

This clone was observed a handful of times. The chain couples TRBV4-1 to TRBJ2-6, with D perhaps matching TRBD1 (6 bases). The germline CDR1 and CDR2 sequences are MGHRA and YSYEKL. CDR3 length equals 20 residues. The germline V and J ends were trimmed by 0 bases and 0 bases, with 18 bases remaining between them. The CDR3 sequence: CASSQDAVGQGYSGANVLTF. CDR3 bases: TGCGCCAGCAGCCAAGATGCAGTAGGGCAGGGGTACTCTGGGGCCAACGTCCTGACTTTC.

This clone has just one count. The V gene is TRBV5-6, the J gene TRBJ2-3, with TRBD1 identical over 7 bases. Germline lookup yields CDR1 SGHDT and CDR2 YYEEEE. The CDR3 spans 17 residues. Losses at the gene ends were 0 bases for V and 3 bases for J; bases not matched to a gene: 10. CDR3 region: CASSLVGAGTETDTQYF. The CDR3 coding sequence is TGTGCCAGCAGCTTGGTTGGGGCCGGGACAGAGACAGATACGCAGTATTTT.

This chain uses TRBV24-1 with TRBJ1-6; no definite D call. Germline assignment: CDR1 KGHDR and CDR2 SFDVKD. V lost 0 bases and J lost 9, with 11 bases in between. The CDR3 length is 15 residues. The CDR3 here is CATSDLQRAGSPLHF. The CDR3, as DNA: TGTGCCACCAGTGATTTGCAGAGGGCAGGTTCACCCCTCCACTTT.

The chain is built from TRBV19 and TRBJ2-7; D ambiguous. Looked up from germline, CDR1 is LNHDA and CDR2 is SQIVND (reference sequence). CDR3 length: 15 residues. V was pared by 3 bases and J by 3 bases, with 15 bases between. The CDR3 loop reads CASSIGEQIIYEQYF. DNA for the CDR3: TGTGCCAGTAGTATCGGTGAACAGATAATCTACGAGCAGTACTTC. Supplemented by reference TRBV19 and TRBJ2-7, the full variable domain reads DGGITQSPKYLFRKEGQNVTLSCEQNLNHDAMYWYRQDPGQGLRLIYYSQIVNDFQKGDIAEGYSVSREKKESFPLTVTSAQKNPTAFYLCASSIGEQIIYEQYFGPGTRLTVT.

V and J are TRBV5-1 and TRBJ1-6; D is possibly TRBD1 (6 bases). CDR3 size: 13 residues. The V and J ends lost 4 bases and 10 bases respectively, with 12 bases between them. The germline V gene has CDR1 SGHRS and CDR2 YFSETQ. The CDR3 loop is CASSVEQGSPLHF. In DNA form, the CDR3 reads TGCGCCAGCAGCGTCGAACAGGGATCACCCCTCCACTTT. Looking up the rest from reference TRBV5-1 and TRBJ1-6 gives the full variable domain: KAGVTQTPRYLIKTRGQQVTLSCSPISGHRSVSWYQQTPGQGLQFLFEYFSETQRNKGNFPGRFSGRQFSNSRSEMNVSTLELGDSALYLCASSVEQGSPLHFGNGTRLTVT.

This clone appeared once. The CDR3 protein is CAISGTSTGELFF. The CDR3 DNA sequence: TGTGCCATCAGTGGGACTAGCACCGGGGAGCTGTTTTTT. The genes are TRBV10-3 and TRBJ2-2; 7 nucleotides align to TRBD2. This CDR3 region has 13 residues. Germline V lookup: CDR1 ENHRY, CDR2 SYGVKD. The trim removed 4 bases at V and 4 bases at J, leaving 0 bases unmatched.

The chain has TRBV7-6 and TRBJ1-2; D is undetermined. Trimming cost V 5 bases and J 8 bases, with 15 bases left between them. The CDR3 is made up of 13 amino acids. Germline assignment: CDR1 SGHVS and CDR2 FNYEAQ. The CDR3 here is CASSRGQAGGYTF. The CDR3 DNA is TGTGCCAGCAGCCGCGGCCAAGCCGGAGGCTACACCTTC.

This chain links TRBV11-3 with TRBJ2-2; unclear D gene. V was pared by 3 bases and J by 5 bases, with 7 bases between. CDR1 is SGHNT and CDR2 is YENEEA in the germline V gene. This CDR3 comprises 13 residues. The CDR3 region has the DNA TGTGCCAGCAGCTTCGTTAGTACCGGGGAGCTGTTTTTT. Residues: CASSFVSTGELFF.

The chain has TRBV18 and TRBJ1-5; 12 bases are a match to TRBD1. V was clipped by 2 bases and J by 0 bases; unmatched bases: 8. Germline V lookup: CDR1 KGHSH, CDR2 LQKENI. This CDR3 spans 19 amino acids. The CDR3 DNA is TGTGCCAGCTCACCAACGGGACAGGGGGCTTACTATAGCAATCAGCCCCAGCATTTT. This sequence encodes CASSPTGQGAYYSNQPQHF.

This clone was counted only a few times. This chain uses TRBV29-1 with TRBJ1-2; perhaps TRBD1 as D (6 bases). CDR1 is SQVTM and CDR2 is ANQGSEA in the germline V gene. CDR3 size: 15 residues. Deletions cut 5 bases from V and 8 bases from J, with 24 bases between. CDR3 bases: TGCAGCGTTCCCACTTGGGGGGGCGAGGGTTGGGGCTACACCTTC. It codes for CSVPTWGGEGWGYTF.

CDR3 in amino acids: CASSQGSTGDTEAFF. CDR3 coding DNA: TGCGCCAGCAGCCAAGGGTCAACAGGGGACACTGAAGCTTTCTTT. The rearrangement uses TRBV4-3 and TRBJ1-1; TRBD1 matches 7 bases. With 1 base clipped from V and 3 bases from J, the junction kept 5 bases outside the gene matches. This CDR3 spans 15 amino acids. In germline, CDR1 is LGHNA, CDR2 YSLEER.

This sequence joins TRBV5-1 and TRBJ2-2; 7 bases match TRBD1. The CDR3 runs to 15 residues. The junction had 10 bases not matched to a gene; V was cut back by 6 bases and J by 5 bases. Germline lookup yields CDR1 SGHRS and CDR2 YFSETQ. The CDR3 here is CASTRTGVVTGELFF. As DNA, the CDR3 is TGCGCCAGCACCCGAACAGGGGTCGTGACCGGGGAGCTGTTTTTT. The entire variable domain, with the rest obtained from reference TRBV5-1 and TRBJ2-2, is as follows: KAGVTQTPRYLIKTRGQQVTLSCSPISGHRSVSWYQQTPGQGLQFLFEYFSETQRNKGNFPGRFSGRQFSNSRSEMNVSTLELGDSALYLCASTRTGVVTGELFFGEGSRLTVL.

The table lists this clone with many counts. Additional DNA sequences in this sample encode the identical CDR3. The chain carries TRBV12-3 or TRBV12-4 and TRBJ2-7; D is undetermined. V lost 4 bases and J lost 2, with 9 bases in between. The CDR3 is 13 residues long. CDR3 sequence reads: CASSSRRAYEQYF. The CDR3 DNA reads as TGTGCCAGCAGTTCCCGACGGGCCTACGAGCAGTACTTC.

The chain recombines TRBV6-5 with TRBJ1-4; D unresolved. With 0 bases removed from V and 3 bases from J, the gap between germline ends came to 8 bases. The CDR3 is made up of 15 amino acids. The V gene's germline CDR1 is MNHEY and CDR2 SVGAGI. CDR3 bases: TGTGCCAGCAGTTACTCGCGGCGGGCTAATGAAAAACTGTTTTTT. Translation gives CASSYSRRANEKLFF.

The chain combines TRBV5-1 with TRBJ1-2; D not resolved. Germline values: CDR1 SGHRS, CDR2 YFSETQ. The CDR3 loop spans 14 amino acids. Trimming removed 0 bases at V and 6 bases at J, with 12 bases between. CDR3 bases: TGCGCCAGCAGCTTGGAAGCAGGAGGGAATGGCTACACCTTC. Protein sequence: CASSLEAGGNGYTF. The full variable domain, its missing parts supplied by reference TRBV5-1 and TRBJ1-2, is KAGVTQTPRYLIKTRGQQVTLSCSPISGHRSVSWYQQTPGQGLQFLFEYFSETQRNKGNFPGRFSGRQFSNSRSEMNVSTLELGDSALYLCASSLEAGGNGYTFGSGTRLTVV.

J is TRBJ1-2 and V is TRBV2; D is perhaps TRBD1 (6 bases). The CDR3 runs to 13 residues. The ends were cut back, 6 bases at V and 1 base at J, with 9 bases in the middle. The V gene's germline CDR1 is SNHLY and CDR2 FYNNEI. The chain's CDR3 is CASSPGVNYGYTF. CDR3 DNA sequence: TGTGCCAGCAGCCCAGGGGTTAACTATGGCTACACCTTC.

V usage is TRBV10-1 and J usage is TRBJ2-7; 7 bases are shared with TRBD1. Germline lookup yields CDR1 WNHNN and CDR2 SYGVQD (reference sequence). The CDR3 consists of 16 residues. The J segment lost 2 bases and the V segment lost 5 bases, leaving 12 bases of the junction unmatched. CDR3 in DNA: TGCGCCAGCAGTCTTACAGGGGAAGGGCCCCCCTACGAGCAGTACTTC. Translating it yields CASSLTGEGPPYEQYF.

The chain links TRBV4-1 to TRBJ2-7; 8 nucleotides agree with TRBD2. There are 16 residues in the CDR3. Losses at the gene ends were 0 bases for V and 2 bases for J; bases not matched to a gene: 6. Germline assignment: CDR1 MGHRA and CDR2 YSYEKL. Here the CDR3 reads CASSQDPLRGAYEQYF. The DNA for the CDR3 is TGCGCCAGCAGCCAAGACCCCTTGCGGGGGGCCTACGAGCAGTACTTC.

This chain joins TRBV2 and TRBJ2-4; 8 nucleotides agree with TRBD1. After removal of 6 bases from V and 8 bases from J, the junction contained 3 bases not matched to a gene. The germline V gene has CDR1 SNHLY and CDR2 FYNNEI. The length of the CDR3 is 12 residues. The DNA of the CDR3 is TGTGCCAGCAGGTTACAGGGGGACATTCAGTACTTC. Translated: CASRLQGDIQYF.